This T cell receptor (beta chain) derives from a study of blood T cell repertoires in COVID-19. The wider study: Acute and convalescent COVID-19 samples came from the United States, Italy and Spain.

Study members were between roughly 18 and 89 years old and lived in 20 to 30 US regions. Cohorts were determined from participant-reported clinical history. TCRdb's copy holds only in-frame clones and misses some; the assay was immunoSEQ multiplex PCR. The sample holds around 280,000 clones; around nine tenths are singletons and the top ten take approximately 1.5%. This CDR3 is built from 14 residues. V was pared by 5 bases and J by 5 bases, with 15 bases between. The germline gives CDR1 GTSNPN, CDR2 SVGIG (reference sequence). The gene calls are TRBV30 and TRBJ1-4, with D maybe TRBD1 (6 bases). Sequencing was performed on PBMCs or T cells enriched from blood (not recorded which). The origin of this receptor is a woman aged 35 to 49 who had recovered from COVID-19. The CDR3 here is CAWGLQGWNEKLFF. In DNA, the CDR3 is TGTGCCTGGGGATTACAGGGCTGGAATGAAAAACTGTTTTTT.